This T cell receptor (beta chain) was recovered during a study of spatial heterogeneity in lung cancer. Broader study findings: It was found that expanded intratumoral alpha and beta TCR counts tracked tumor mutation counts.

Time point meaning: sample taken at primary tumor resection. Samples were obtained from approximately 72 donors, all untreated early-stage non-small cell lung cancer patients. Each TCR cDNA molecule bore a unique molecular identifier. TCRdb independently ran MiXCR on the 5' RACE reads; one entry per CDR3 protein. Among under 6,000 distinct CDR3 sequences listed, 5.5% to 7% were seen once. This CDR3 is 19 amino acids long. V was shortened by 3 bases and J by 2 bases, with 22 bases between the two germline ends. Germline V CDR1 and CDR2: LNHDA, SQIVND (reference sequence). This clonotype was detected many times. What it binds is not known. Because the library targeted alpha chains, this beta chain is an off-target read whose size means little.

Source: lung tumor tissue, taken at surgery. This TCR came from a female donor with early-stage non-small cell lung cancer. The chain is built from TRBV19 and TRBJ2-2; D is perhaps TRBD2 (7 bases). CDR3 DNA: TGTGCCAGTAGTATCACCCCCGGGGGAGGGGGGCCAAACACCGGGGAGCTGTTTTTT. Translating gives CASSITPGGGGPNTGELFF.